This T cell receptor (beta chain) was retrieved from a study of CD8 T cells in ankylosing spondylitis. Notes on this clonotype: Its antigen remains unknown.

V was pared by 5 bases and J by 3 bases, with 17 bases between. The CDR3 has 14 amino acids. Germline loops: CDR1 DFQATT, CDR2 SNEGSKA (reference sequence). For TCR beta, libraries came from quantitative 5'-RACE with molecular barcodes. Each CDR3 protein is one row after TCRdb ran MiXCR on the 5' RACE reads. This table holds 250,000 to 350,000 distinct CDR3 sequences, less than 25% found once. Study-wide findings and caveats: It appeared that ankylosing spondylitis blood was characterized by a TCR beta motif of under ten highly homologous variants.

The rearrangement links TRBV20-1 to TRBJ2-7; either TRBD1 or TRBD2 may fit D (7 bases each). The sequencing input was blood, either unsorted or a sorted T cell fraction (not recorded which). The sequence was obtained from a female donor with ankylosing spondylitis or in good health (not recorded which). CDR3 region: CSAGGGQTLYEQYF. Written as DNA, the CDR3 is TGCAGTGCTGGGGGGGGACAGACGCTCTACGAGCAGTACTTC.